What follows are 9 T cell receptor beta chains derived from one specimen sequenced in a study of blood T cell repertoires in COVID-19. Clones were read by immunoSEQ multiplex PCR, and TCRdb kept only the in-frame ones, dropping some. The sample consists of about 190,000 clones, about nine tenths of them appearing once. Sequenced input: peripheral blood. The source of these receptors is a man aged 35 to 55 with acute or convalescent COVID-19.

The chain employs TRBV11-3 and TRBJ2-1; TRBD1 matches 8 bases. Germline V gene data show CDR1 as SGHNT and CDR2 as YENEEA. The CDR3 spans 13 residues. J gave up 10 bases and V 5 bases, and 7 bases lay outside the gene matches. The CDR3 DNA reads as TGTGCCAGCAGCGTGGGACAGGCGAACGAGCAGTTCTTC. This codes for CASSVGQANEQFF.

This chain uses TRBV2 with TRBJ1-1; D call uncertain. V was pared by 5 bases and J by 7 bases, with 11 bases between. This CDR3 comprises 12 residues. Germline CDR1 is SNHLY and CDR2 is FYNNEI. CDR3 sequence: CASSSEGSEAFF. CDR3 sequence (DNA): TGTGCCAGCAGTTCGGAAGGGAGTGAAGCTTTCTTT. The complete variable domain, with remaining parts taken from reference TRBV2 and TRBJ1-1, reads EPEVTQTPSHQVTQMGQEVILRCVPISNHLYFYWYRQILGQKVEFLVSFYNNEISEKSEIFDDQFSVERPDGSNFTLKIRSTKLEDSAMYFCASSSEGSEAFFGQGTRLTVV.

The chain couples TRBV7-6 to TRBJ2-7; D may be TRBD1 (6 bases). The CDR3 is made up of 15 amino acids. V was cut by 1 base and J by 6 bases, with 16 bases left in between. Germline CDR1 is SGHVS and CDR2 is FNYEAQ. In DNA, the CDR3 is TGTGCCAGCAGCTTAGGCGCTACAGGGATCCTCGAGCAGTACTTC. Translated: CASSLGATGILEQYF.

The J gene is TRBJ2-5, the V gene TRBV3-1 (or the pseudogene TRBV3-2), with 10 bases matching TRBD2. Looked up from germline, CDR1 is LGHDT and CDR2 is YNNKEL (reference sequence). J lost 4 bases, V lost 4 bases, and 6 bases had no gene match. CDR3 size: 15 residues. The CDR3 loop reads CASSPLLAGIETQYF. In DNA, the CDR3 is TGTGCCAGCAGCCCACTACTAGCGGGGATAGAGACCCAGTACTTC.

The gene calls are TRBV29-1 and TRBJ2-5, with D uncertain. CDR1 is SQVTM and CDR2 is ANQGSEA in the germline V gene. The CDR3 runs to 11 residues. V was pared by 5 bases and J by 2 bases, with 6 bases between. As DNA, the CDR3 is TGCAGCGTTCCACAGCAAGAGACCCAGTACTTC. This gives the protein CSVPQQETQYF.

This chain connects TRBV28 to TRBJ2-5, with TRBD1 matching over 7 bases. Trimming removed 3 bases from V and 1 base from J; junction bases left unmatched: 5. This CDR3 is built from 15 residues. Germline CDR1 reads MDHEN; CDR2 reads SYDVKM. The CDR3 loop reads CASSFSGTAQETQYF. Written as DNA, the CDR3 is TGTGCCAGCAGTTTTTCAGGGACAGCCCAAGAGACCCAGTACTTC.

The V and J genes are TRBV10-3 and TRBJ2-3; no firm D call. Germline CDR1 ENHRY, CDR2 SYGVKD. Trimming stripped 8 bases from V and 6 bases from J, with 15 bases between. The CDR3 runs to 13 residues. Written as DNA, the CDR3 is TGTGCCATCGCGGCCGAAAGTTCGGATACGCAGTATTTT. Translating gives CAIAAESSDTQYF.

As regards this clone: Other nucleotide sequences in the sample specify the same CDR3. The rearrangement links TRBV27 to TRBJ2-7; D is unresolved. The CDR3 is 13 amino acids. Trimming took 0 bases from V and 0 from J, leaving 3 bases between them. Germline CDR1 reads MNHEY; CDR2 reads SMNVEV (reference sequence). CDR3 bases: TGTGCCAGCAGTTTATCTCTCTCCTACGAGCAGTACTTC. Translating it yields CASSLSLSYEQYF.

The V and J genes are TRBV9 and TRBJ1-1; no clear D. CDR3 length equals 15 residues. V was cut by 0 bases and J by 1 base, with 10 bases left in between. Germline V gives CDR1 SGDLS, CDR2 YYNGEE. The CDR3 spells CASSVGPNTNTEAFF. The CDR3 bases are TGTGCCAGCAGCGTAGGGCCGAATACGAACACTGAAGCTTTCTTT.